Listed below are T cell receptor beta chains from one sample, sequenced in a study of blood T cell repertoires in COVID-19. Some clones are missing from TCRdb's copy, which holds only in-frame ones; the method was immunoSEQ multiplex PCR. Here the sample spans about 140,000 clones, 84% being singletons. Source material: PBMCs or T cells enriched from blood (not recorded which). Receptors originate from a woman aged 50 to 60 with acute COVID-19. CDR3s leave out the opening cysteine and the closing phenylalanine or tryptophan.

V,J,CDR3
TRBV3-1/TRBV3-2,TRBJ2-5,ASSQNPWTSGIVETQY
TRBV21-1,TRBJ1-6,ASSKVGRFNSPLH
TRBV7-8,TRBJ1-1,ASSLADRGTEAF
TRBV29-1,TRBJ2-6,SVSLARGANVLT
TRBV27,TRBJ1-5,ASSLDRGDQPQH
TRBV2,TRBJ2-7,ASRPGLASYEQY
TRBV2,TRBJ2-1,ASSETSGQIYNEQF
TRBV6-1,TRBJ1-1,ASSEPNRGNTEAF
TRBV15,TRBJ1-5,ATSRDLGGQGTQPQH
TRBV11-3,TRBJ1-1,ASSLSRMRVTEAF
TRBV2,TRBJ1-5,ASSREGSSNQPQH
TRBV9,TRBJ2-2,ASSVEQRAGGNTGELF
TRBV5-1,TRBJ2-7,ASSPGAGFSYEQY
TRBV7-2,TRBJ1-2,ASSPRGGRDYGYT
TRBV7-2,TRBJ1-2,ASSLAQYQGGYT
TRBV3-1/TRBV3-2,TRBJ2-7,ASSQDGTSLRRQY
TRBV7-8,TRBJ1-1,ASSAPWPLNTEAF
TRBV5-1,TRBJ1-6,ASSLGPADNSPLH
TRBV4-3,TRBJ1-4,ASSQAGQGNEKLF
TRBV18,TRBJ1-1,ASSPQTGRTEAF
TRBV7-3,TRBJ1-3,ASSILQGSSGNTIY
TRBV6-4,TRBJ2-1,ARGLAVSYNEQF
TRBV16,TRBJ1-5,ASSQSEGRTEPQH
TRBV6-1,TRBJ2-5,ASSEGTSLQTQY
TRBV5-6,TRBJ2-7,ASRQTSGNSYEQY
TRBV27,TRBJ1-2,ASKTGLYGYT
TRBV2,TRBJ2-3,ASSVIREGADTQY
TRBV6-5,TRBJ1-1,ASTGAQGMNTEAF
TRBV11-2,TRBJ2-7,ASSLGTGGEKSYEQY
TRBV7-2,TRBJ2-7,ASCRGYHYEQY
TRBV11-3,TRBJ2-1,ASSLGTSGGASYNEQF
TRBV5-1,TRBJ2-7,ASSLGHRDLYEQY
TRBV30,TRBJ2-7,AWSPRTHTYEQY